Listed here are 16 T cell receptor beta chains from one sample, sequenced in a study of cytomegalovirus exposure and HLA in healthy donors. The PCR had 60 Vbeta and 13 Jbeta primers. TCRdb's copy holds only in-frame clones and misses some; the assay was immunoSEQ multiplex PCR. The sample has about 190,000 clones, just under 75% seen once. Sequenced material: PBMCs. The receptor source for this set is a man aged 25 to 40 in good health and CMV-seropositive.

Points on this clone: The same CDR3 is also encoded by other DNA sequences in this sample. This rearrangement joins TRBV5-1 to TRBJ2-2; TRBD1 aligns across 11 bases. With 4 bases clipped from V and 6 bases from J, the junction kept 5 bases outside the gene matches. Per germline, CDR1 SGHRS and CDR2 YFSETQ. The CDR3 sequence is 15 residues long. The CDR3 sequence: CASSPGTGGSGELFF. In nucleotides, the CDR3 is TGCGCCAGCAGCCCCGGGACAGGGGGGTCCGGGGAGCTGTTTTTT.

The rearrangement joins TRBV19 to TRBJ2-1, with D hard to call. V was clipped by 5 bases and J by 3 bases, with 14 bases between them. This CDR3 has 15 amino acids. Germline lookup yields CDR1 LNHDA and CDR2 SQIVND (reference sequence). In DNA, the CDR3 is TGTGCCAGTAGTGCCCTAGGATCGGGCTACAATGAGCAGTTCTTC. Its protein is CASSALGSGYNEQFF.

This clone has only a few counts. The gene calls are TRBV27 and TRBJ2-7; D ambiguous. V was shortened by 2 bases and J by 3 bases, with 8 bases between the two germline ends. The CDR3 has 13 residues. CDR1 MNHEY and CDR2 SMNVEV come from the germline V gene (reference sequence). The CDR3 sequence is CASSLQANYEQYF. The DNA for the CDR3 is TGTGCCAGCAGTTTACAGGCCAACTACGAGCAGTACTTC.

CDR3 DNA: TGTGCCGGACTAGCGGGGGGCTACGAGCAGTACTTC. Translating it yields CAGLAGGYEQYF. V usage is TRBV30 and J usage is TRBJ2-7; TRBD2 matches 14 bases. CDR1 is GTSNPN and CDR2 is SVGIG in the germline V gene (reference sequence). Unmatched junction bases numbered 0, after V lost 8 bases and J lost 3 bases. The CDR3 sequence is 12 residues long.

The chain combines TRBV30 with TRBJ1-5; TRBD1 matches at 8 bases. Germline CDR1 is GTSNPN and CDR2 is SVGIG (reference sequence). V trimming: 7 bases; J trimming: 2 bases; junction bases outside the gene matches: 4. CDR3 length: 13 residues. The CDR3 reads CASDRGGNQPQHF. The CDR3 DNA reads TGTGCCTCCGACAGGGGCGGCAATCAGCCCCAGCATTTT.

The chain couples TRBV5-4 to TRBJ2-2; D possibly corresponds to TRBD1 (6 bases). Trimming left V 1 base short and J 3 bases short, with 10 bases between. The germline gives CDR1 SGHNT, CDR2 YYREEE (reference sequence). The CDR3 extends over 15 amino acids. This CDR3 is CASSLRQGHTGELFF. The CDR3 DNA follows: TGTGCCAGCAGCTTGAGGCAGGGGCACACCGGGGAGCTGTTTTTT.

The chain couples TRBV9 to TRBJ2-1, with 16 bases aligning to TRBD2. The CDR3 has 20 residues. J lost 8 bases, V lost 4 bases, and 18 bases had no gene match. Germline V gene lookup returns CDR1 SGDLS and CDR2 YYNGEE. In nucleotides, the CDR3 is TGTGCCAGCAGCCCAGAGGGGACTAGCGGGAGGGCCGCCGGGGAGGATGAGCAGTTCTTC. It is translated as CASSPEGTSGRAAGEDEQFF.

The chain has TRBV7-3 and TRBJ2-1, with 8 bases fitting TRBD2. The V gene end was trimmed by 1 base and the J gene end by 8 bases; junction bases not matched to a gene: 10. This CDR3 spans 16 amino acids. From germline, CDR1 is SGHTA and CDR2 FQGTGA. In DNA, the CDR3 is TGTGCCAGCAGCTTAAAGCGAGCGGGAGTGAACTATGAGCAGTTCTTC. Amino acid sequence: CASSLKRAGVNYEQFF. Supplemented by reference TRBV7-3 and TRBJ2-1, the full variable domain reads GAGVSQTPSNKVTEKGKYVELRCDPISGHTALYWYRQSLGQGPEFLIYFQGTGAADDSGLPNDRFFAVRPEGSVSTLKIQRTERGDSAVYLCASSLKRAGVNYEQFFGPGTRLTVL.

The rearrangement uses TRBV6-6 and TRBJ2-5; D gene unclear. Germline-derived CDR1 and CDR2 are MNHNY and SVGAGI (reference sequence). The CDR3 is 16 residues long. Trimming cost V 1 base and J 3 bases, with 15 bases left between them. DNA of the CDR3: TGTGCCAGCAGTTACTTCTCCATCCCAGAGGAAGAGACCCAGTACTTC. Amino acids: CASSYFSIPEEETQYF.

This chain connects TRBV9 to TRBJ1-1, with 8 bases lining up with TRBD1. Germline-derived CDR1 and CDR2 are SGDLS and YYNGEE. The CDR3 is 12 residues long. V was clipped by 6 bases and J by 5 bases; unmatched bases: 3. The CDR3 loop is CASNRGETEAFF. DNA for the CDR3: TGTGCCAGCAACAGGGGGGAGACTGAAGCTTTCTTT.

This clone was found once. The chain is built from TRBV6-5 and TRBJ2-7, with a weak D call TRBD2 (5 bases). Between the trimmed V and J ends, which lost 6 bases and 0 bases, there was a span of 9 bases. The CDR3 sequence is 13 residues long. Per germline, CDR1 MNHEY and CDR2 SVGAGI. The CDR3, as DNA: TGTGCCAGCAGGATGGACTCCTCCTACGAGCAGTACTTC. It translates to CASRMDSSYEQYF.

The chain recombines TRBV19 with TRBJ1-1; tentatively, D is TRBD1 (6 bases). CDR1 and CDR2 (germline): LNHDA, SQIVND (reference sequence). V lost 11 bases and J 1 base, leaving 14 bases between the germline ends. The CDR3 sequence is 13 residues long. Here the CDR3 DNA reads TGTGCCGCGCGCGAGGGACAGAACACTGAAGCTTTCTTT. Translated, it gives CAAREGQNTEAFF.

V gene TRBV27 combines with J gene TRBJ2-7, with TRBD1 matching over 7 bases. There are 13 residues in the CDR3. With V trimmed by 4 bases and J by 3 bases, 3 bases remained unmatched. Germline V gives CDR1 MNHEY, CDR2 SMNVEV (reference sequence). CDR3 bases: TGTGCCAGCAGTTCTAACAGGGGCTACGAGCAGTACTTC. Translating gives CASSSNRGYEQYF.

This clone has a handful of counts. The CDR3 spells CASSPDSFTDTQYF. In DNA form, the CDR3 reads TGTGCCAGCTCACCGGACAGTTTCACAGATACGCAGTATTTT. V usage is TRBV18 and J usage is TRBJ2-3, with a weak D call TRBD1 (6 bases). V lost 3 bases to trimming and J lost 2 bases, with 9 bases between them. The CDR3 covers 14 residues. Germline V lookup: CDR1 KGHSH, CDR2 LQKENI.

V gene TRBV5-6 combines with J gene TRBJ2-1, with D possibly being TRBD1 (6 bases). Trimming removed 4 bases at V and 4 bases at J, with 15 bases between. CDR3 size: 15 residues. CDR1 SGHDT and CDR2 YYEEEE come from the germline V gene. The CDR3 DNA reads as TGTGCCAGCAGCCCAGACAGGTGGACGTACAATGAGCAGTTCTTC. This gives the protein CASSPDRWTYNEQFF.

The genes are TRBV6-5 and TRBJ2-1, with 7 bases fitting TRBD2. V lost 2 bases to trimming and J lost 6 bases; unmatched junction nucleotides: 7. The CDR3 is made up of 15 amino acids. The V gene's germline CDR1 is MNHEY and CDR2 SVGAGI. CDR3 DNA sequence: TGTGCCAGCAGTTACGGGGCGGGAGCCACCAATGAGCAGTTCTTC. Protein: CASSYGAGATNEQFF.